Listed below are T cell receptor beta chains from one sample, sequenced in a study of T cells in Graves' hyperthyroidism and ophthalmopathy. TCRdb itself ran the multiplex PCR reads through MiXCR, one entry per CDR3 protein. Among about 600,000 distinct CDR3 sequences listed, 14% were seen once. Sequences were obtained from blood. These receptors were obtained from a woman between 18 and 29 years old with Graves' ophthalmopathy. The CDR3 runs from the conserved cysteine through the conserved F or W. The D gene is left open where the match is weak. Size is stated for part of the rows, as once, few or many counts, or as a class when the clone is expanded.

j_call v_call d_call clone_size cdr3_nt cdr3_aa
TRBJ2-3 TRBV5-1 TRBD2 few TGCGCCAGCAGACAAGCGGGACTAGCGGGTTCAGATACGCAGTATTTT CASRQAGLAGSDTQYF
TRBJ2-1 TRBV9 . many TGTGCCAGCAGCGTGTCCCCCTTCAATGAGCAGTTCTTC CASSVSPFNEQFF
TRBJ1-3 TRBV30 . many TGTGCCTGGAGTTCAAGAATTGGAAACACCATATATTTT CAWSSRIGNTIYF
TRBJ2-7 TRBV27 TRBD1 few TGTGCCTCAACCCGTGGAAGGGACAGGGGCTACGAGCAGTACTTC CASTRGRDRGYEQYF
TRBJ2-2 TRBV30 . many TGTGCCTGGAGTGCCTGGGGGACGAACACCGGGGAGCTGTTTTTT CAWSAWGTNTGELFF
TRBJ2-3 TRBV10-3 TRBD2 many TGTGCCATCAGGGCACTAGCGGGAGGGCAGGATACGCAGTATTTT CAIRALAGGQDTQYF
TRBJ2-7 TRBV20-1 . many TGCAGTGCCTCTCCAGGGTTTAACTACGAGCAGTACTTC CSASPGFNYEQYF
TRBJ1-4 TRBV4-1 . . TGCGCCAGCAGCCCAACAAAAGGGGGGGCAACTAATGAAAAACTGTTTTTT CASSPTKGGATNEKLFF
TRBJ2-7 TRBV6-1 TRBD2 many TGTGCCAGCAGTGAACTACGCGGGAGGGGGTACGAGCAGTACTTC CASSELRGRGYEQYF
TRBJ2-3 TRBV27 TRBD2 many TGTGCCAGCAGTTCCACTTTAGCGGGAAGCACAGATACGCAGTATTTT CASSSTLAGSTDTQYF
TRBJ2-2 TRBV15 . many TGTGCCACCAGCAGAGTACGGGGCGGAGGGCGAGACAGACTGGGGACCGGGGAGCTGTTTTTT CATSRVRGGGRDRLGTGELFF
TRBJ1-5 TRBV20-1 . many TGCAGTGCGATGTCTCCCGTCTCCAATCAGCCCCAGCATTTT CSAMSPVSNQPQHF
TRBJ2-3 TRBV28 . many TGTGCCAGCAGTTCCGACTGGAACCGCACAGATACGCAGTATTTT CASSSDWNRTDTQYF
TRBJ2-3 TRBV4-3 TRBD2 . TGCGCCAGCAGCGGAGGCATCAGCGGGAGCACCAGAAATACGCAGTATTTT CASSGGISGSTRNTQYF
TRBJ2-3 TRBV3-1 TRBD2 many TGTGCCAGCAGCTTTAGCGGGAGCCTCTCAGATACGCAGTATTTT CASSFSGSLSDTQYF
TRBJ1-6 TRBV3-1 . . TGTGCCAGCAGCAAAAACGGGGATTGGGAGTCACCCCTCCACTTT CASSKNGDWESPLHF
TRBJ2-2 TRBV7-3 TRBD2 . TGTGCCAGCAGCCTTAGCGGGAGAGTGAACACCGGGGAGCTGTTTTTT CASSLSGRVNTGELFF
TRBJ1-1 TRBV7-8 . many TGTGCCAGCAGCAAAAACCTAGCTGCTGAAGCTTTCTTT CASSKNLAAEAFF
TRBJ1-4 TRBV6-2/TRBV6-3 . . TGTGCCAGCAGAGACGACGGCGGGGTCGGTGAAAAACTGTTTTTT CASRDDGGVGEKLFF
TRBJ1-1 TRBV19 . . TGTGCCAGTAGTACCCGACAGTCAAAAGCTTTCTTT CASSTRQSKAFF
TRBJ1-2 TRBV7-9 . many TGTGCCAGCAGCGCTCTAGGGATCGACTATGGCTACACCTTC CASSALGIDYGYTF
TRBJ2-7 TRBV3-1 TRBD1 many TGTGCCAGCAGCCAAGAAGGGACAGGGGGCTTCTACGAGCAGTACTTC CASSQEGTGGFYEQYF
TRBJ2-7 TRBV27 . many TGTGCCAGTTCCCCTGCTTGGGCGCGCTTCTACGAGCAGTACTTC CASSPAWARFYEQYF
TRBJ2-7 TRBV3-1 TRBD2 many TGTGCCAGCAGCCAAGAACCCCTCGGTAGCGGGAGGGAGCAGTACTTC CASSQEPLGSGREQYF
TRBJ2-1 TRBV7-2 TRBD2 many TGTGCCAGCAGCCCTGGACTAGCGAACGATGAGCAGTTCTTC CASSPGLANDEQFF
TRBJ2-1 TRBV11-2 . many TGTGCCAGCAGCACCCGAGATGACAATGAGCAGTTCTTC CASSTRDDNEQFF
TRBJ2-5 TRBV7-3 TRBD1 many TGTGCCAGCAGCTTACAGGGGGCCGGAGAGACCCAGTACTTC CASSLQGAGETQYF
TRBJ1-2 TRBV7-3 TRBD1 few TGTGCCAGCAGCCCAAACCGCCAGGGGGCAGAGAACTATGGCTACACCTTC CASSPNRQGAENYGYTF
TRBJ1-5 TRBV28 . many TGTGCCAGCAGCTTCCGACAGTTCAATCAGCCCCAGCATTTT CASSFRQFNQPQHF
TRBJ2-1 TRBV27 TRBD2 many TGTGCCAGCAGTTTTCCGGGACTAGCGGGAGTATATGAGCAGTTCTTC CASSFPGLAGVYEQFF
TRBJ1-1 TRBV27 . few TGTGCCAGCAGGTACCATACAGGGATTAACACTGAAGCTTTCTTT CASRYHTGINTEAFF
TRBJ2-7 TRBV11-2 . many TGTGCCAGCAGCTTAGGAGCGGTCAGCTACGAGCAGTACTTC CASSLGAVSYEQYF
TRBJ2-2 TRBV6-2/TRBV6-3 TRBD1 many TGTGCCAGCAGTTACAATGTAGCCGGGACAGGGAGGAACACCGGGGAGCTGTTTTTT CASSYNVAGTGRNTGELFF
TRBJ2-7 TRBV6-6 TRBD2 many TGTGCCAGCAGTTACTCAGGCGGGAGGGGAAGCTCCTACGAGCAGTACTTC CASSYSGGRGSSYEQYF
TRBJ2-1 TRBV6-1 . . TGTGCCAGCAGTGGCCTTTCGACTGAGCAGTTCTTC CASSGLSTEQFF
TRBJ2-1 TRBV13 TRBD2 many TGTGCCAGCAGCTCTCATACTAGCGCCGAGCAGTTCTTC CASSSHTSAEQFF
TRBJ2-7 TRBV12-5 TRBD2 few TGTGCTAGCCTGGGACCTAAAACAAGGGAGGGGGCTAGCGGGAGGGCGGGCGAGCAGTACTTC CASLGPKTREGASGRAGEQYF
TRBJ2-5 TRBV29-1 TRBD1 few TGCAGCGTTGGCCCGGACAGGCCTGAGACCCAGTACTTC CSVGPDRPETQYF
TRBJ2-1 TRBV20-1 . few TGCAGTGCTAGAGACTCTCTCTTGGGATGGGAGCAGTTCTTC CSARDSLLGWEQFF
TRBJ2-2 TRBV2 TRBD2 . TGTGCCGGTGCGGGGGGGCGCGACACCGGGGAGCTGTTTTTT CAGAGGRDTGELFF
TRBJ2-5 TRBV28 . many TGTGCCAGCAGCCTAGGGGGAACGGCGTGGACCCAGTACTTC CASSLGGTAWTQYF
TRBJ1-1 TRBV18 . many TGTGCCAGCTCACCACCGAAGGGTGTGAACACTGAAGCTTTCTTT CASSPPKGVNTEAFF
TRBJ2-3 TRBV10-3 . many TGTGCCATCAAGGAAGGCCATGGTTGGGGGCGCACAGATACGCAGTATTTT CAIKEGHGWGRTDTQYF
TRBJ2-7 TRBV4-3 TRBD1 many TGCGCCAGCAGCCAGGGCCGGGACAGGGCGTACGAGCAGTACTTC CASSQGRDRAYEQYF
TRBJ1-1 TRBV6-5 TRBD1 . TGTGCCAGCAGTTACTATCCAGGGGGCAGGACTGAAGCTTTCTTT CASSYYPGGRTEAFF
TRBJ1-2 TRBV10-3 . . TGTGCCATCAGTCCCCGGGATGCGGGGGATGGCTACACCTTC CAISPRDAGDGYTF